Each of the 4 T cell receptor beta chains below was sequenced from the same sample in a study of T-cell reconstitution after alpha-beta-depleted transplantation in children. As it was prepared, the TCRbeta library received unique molecular identifiers. TCRdb used MiXCR to reprocess the PCR reads, holding one entry per CDR3 protein. The table includes around 600,000 distinct CDR3 sequences, roughly 17% detected once. This sample comprised PBMCs from the stem cell graft donor, obtained from the stem cell graft. Receptors were obtained from a human donor who donated a stem cell graft to a child with acute myeloid leukemia.

This clonotype was observed a handful of times. V gene TRBV20-1 combines with J gene TRBJ2-5, with TRBD2 identical over 11 bases. The V gene end was trimmed by 7 bases and the J gene end by 4 bases; junction bases not matched to a gene: 2. This CDR3 region has 12 residues. CDR1 and CDR2 from the germline V gene are DFQATT and SNEGSKA (reference sequence). This chain's CDR3 is CSVGLAGETQYF. The CDR3 nucleotides read TGCAGTGTAGGACTAGCGGGAGAGACCCAGTACTTC.

This clonotype has a handful of counts. This chain uses TRBV4-1 with TRBJ1-2; D not resolved. From germline, CDR1 is MGHRA and CDR2 YSYEKL. The V and J ends lost 0 bases and 9 bases respectively, with 11 bases between them. The CDR3 sequence is 13 residues long. CDR3 loop: CASSQDLEDRYTF. CDR3 coding DNA: TGCGCCAGCAGCCAAGATCTGGAGGATCGCTACACCTTC.

V is TRBV27 and J is TRBJ2-7; 8 bases line up with TRBD1. Germline V gene lookup returns CDR1 MNHEY and CDR2 SMNVEV (reference sequence). CDR3 length equals 13 residues. With 7 bases clipped from V and 3 bases from J, the junction kept 5 bases outside the gene matches. CDR3 sequence (DNA): TGTGCCAGCACCAGGGGGCCTCTCTACGAGCAGTACTTC. This translates into CASTRGPLYEQYF.

Many counts were recorded for this clonotype. The genes are TRBV20-1 and TRBJ2-3, with 12 nucleotides matching TRBD2. V trimming: 5 bases; J trimming: 3 bases; junction bases outside the gene matches: 9. The CDR3 extends over 16 amino acids. Germline CDR1 is DFQATT and CDR2 is SNEGSKA (reference sequence). CDR3 amino acids: CSASSSGTSGTDTQYF. The CDR3 DNA follows: TGCAGTGCTTCCAGCTCCGGGACTAGCGGGACAGATACGCAGTATTTT.